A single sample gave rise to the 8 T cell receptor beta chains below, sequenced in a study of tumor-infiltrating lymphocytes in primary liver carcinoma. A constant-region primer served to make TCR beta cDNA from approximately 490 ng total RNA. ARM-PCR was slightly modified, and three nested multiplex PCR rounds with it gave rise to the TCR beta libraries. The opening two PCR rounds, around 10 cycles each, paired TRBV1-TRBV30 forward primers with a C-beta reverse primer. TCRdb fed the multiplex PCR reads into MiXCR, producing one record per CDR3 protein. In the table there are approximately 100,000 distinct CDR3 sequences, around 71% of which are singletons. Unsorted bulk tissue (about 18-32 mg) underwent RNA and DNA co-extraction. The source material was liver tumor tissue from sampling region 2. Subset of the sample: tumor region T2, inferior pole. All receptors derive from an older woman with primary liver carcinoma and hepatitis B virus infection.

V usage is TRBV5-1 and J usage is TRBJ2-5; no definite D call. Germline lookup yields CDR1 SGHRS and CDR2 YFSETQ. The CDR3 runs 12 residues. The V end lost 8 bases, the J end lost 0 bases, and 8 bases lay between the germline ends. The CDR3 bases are TGCGCCAGGAGCCCCAACCAAGAGACCCAGTACTTC. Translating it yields CARSPNQETQYF.

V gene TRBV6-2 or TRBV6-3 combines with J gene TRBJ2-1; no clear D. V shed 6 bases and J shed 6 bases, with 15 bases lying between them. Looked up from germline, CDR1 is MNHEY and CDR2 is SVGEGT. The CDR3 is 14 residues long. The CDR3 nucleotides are TGTGCCAGCAGAGTCGACGTGGGTTTCAATGAGCAGTTCTTC. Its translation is CASRVDVGFNEQFF.

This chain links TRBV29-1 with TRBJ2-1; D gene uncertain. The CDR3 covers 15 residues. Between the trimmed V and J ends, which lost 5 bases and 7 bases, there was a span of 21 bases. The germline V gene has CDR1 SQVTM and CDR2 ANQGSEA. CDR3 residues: CSVHPLGMIRNEQFF. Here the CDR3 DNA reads TGCAGCGTTCACCCTCTAGGGATGATAAGGAATGAGCAGTTCTTC.

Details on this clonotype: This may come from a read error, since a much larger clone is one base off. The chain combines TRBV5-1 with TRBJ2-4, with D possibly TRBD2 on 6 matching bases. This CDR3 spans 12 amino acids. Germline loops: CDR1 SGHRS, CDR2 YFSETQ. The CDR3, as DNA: TGCGCCAGCACCTTGGAGGGTGACATTCAGTACTTC. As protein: CASTLEGDIQYF.

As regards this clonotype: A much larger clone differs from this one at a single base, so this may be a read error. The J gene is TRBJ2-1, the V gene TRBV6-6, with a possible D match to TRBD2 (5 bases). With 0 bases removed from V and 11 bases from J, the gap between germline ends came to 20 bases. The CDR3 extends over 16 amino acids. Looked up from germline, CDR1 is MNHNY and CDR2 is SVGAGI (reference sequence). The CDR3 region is CASSYSTAEASIQQFF. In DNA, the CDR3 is TGTGCCAGCAGTTACTCTACGGCAGAGGCTAGCATACAGCAGTTCTTC.

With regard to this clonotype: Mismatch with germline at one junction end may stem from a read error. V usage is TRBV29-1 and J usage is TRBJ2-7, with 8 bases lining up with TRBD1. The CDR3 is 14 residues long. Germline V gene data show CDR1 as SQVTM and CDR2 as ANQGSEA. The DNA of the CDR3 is TGCAACGCCGAGGGACAGGAGTATCCCTACGAGCAGTATTTC. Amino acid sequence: CNAEGQEYPYEQYF.

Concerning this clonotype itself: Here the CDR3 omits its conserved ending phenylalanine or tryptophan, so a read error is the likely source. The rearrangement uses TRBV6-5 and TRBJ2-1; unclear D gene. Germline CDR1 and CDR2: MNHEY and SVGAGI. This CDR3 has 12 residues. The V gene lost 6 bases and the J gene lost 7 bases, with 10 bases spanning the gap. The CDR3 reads CASSRNRNEQFL. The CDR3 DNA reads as TGTGCCAGCAGCCGGAATAGGAATGAGCAGTTCCTC.

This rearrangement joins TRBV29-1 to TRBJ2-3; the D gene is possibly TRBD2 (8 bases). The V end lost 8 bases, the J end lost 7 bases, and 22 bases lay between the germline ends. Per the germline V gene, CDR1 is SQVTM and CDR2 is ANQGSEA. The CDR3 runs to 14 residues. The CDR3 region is CSSQGGLEANTQYF. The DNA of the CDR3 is TGCAGCAGCCAGGGGGGACTAGAGGCAAATACGCAGTATTTT.